The source of this T cell receptor (beta chain) is a study of Graves' ophthalmopathy and Graves' hyperthyroidism. This clonotype was counted ten times or more. The CDR3 has 17 amino acids. V gave up 3 bases and J gave up 7 bases; unmatched junction bases: 15. Germline V gene sequence: CDR1 MNHEY, CDR2 SMNVEV (reference sequence). Amplified TCR beta CDR3 regions were obtained using RNA transcripts as template. HTBI-primed RT-PCR formed the first round, and a multiplex PCR formed the second. TCRdb independently ran MiXCR on the multiplex PCR reads; one entry per CDR3 protein. Among 680,000 or so distinct CDR3 sequences, about a fifth were seen once, and the ten largest hold approximately 6.5%.

This TCR came from a woman younger than 35 with stable Graves' hyperthyroidism. Some clones in this sample may be carry-over from other donors' samples. The sequenced sample was peripheral blood. V usage is TRBV27 and J usage is TRBJ2-7; 10 bases line up with TRBD2. CDR3 sequence reads: CASSLMASGGYLLEQYF. The DNA for the CDR3 is TGTGCCAGCAGTTTGATGGCTAGCGGGGGCTATTTGTTAGAGCAGTACTTC.